This T cell receptor (beta chain) appears in the sequencing data of a study of T cells after yellow fever vaccination. Researchers made TCR cDNA using 5'RACE template switching, and this step added a universal primer site and UMIs. TCRdb redid the calling of the 5' RACE reads with MiXCR, one entry per CDR3 protein. The table shows under 550,000 distinct CDR3 sequences, with 21% occurring only once. General study points: A secondary response was less intense yet reached its peak sooner, at day 5 versus 15. Post-booster repertoires contained most primary-vaccination clones again (roughly 97% CD4, about 90% CD8).

To note about this clonotype: What it binds is unknown.

Trimming stripped 4 bases from V and 0 bases from J, with 12 bases between. The germline CDR1 and CDR2 sequences are LNHDA and SQIVND (reference sequence). The CDR3 is 15 amino acids. Sequences were derived from PBMCs, sampled about 21 days after the first yellow fever vaccination. This chain connects TRBV19 to TRBJ1-1; the D gene is possibly TRBD1 (5 bases). The source of this sequence is a man aged 18 to 29 who received the YFV17D yellow fever vaccine. The CDR3 coding sequence is TGTGCCAGTAGTACGGCAGGGCTCATGAACACTGAAGCTTTCTTT. Translation gives CASSTAGLMNTEAFF.